This T cell receptor (beta chain) comes out of a study of blood T cell repertoires in COVID-19. Study as a whole: Acute and convalescent COVID-19 specimens originated in the United States, Italy and Spain. The cDNA or gDNA used as material had been derived from T cells, B-cell-depleted T cells, or PBMCs.

There are 19 residues in the CDR3. The germline gives CDR1 SGDLS, CDR2 YYNGEE. Trimming removed 0 bases from V and 0 bases from J; junction bases left unmatched: 9. As originally analysed: Reference gene primer amplification gave nucleated cell count estimates. Some clones are missing from TCRdb's copy, which holds only in-frame ones; the method was immunoSEQ multiplex PCR. Clone size and the V and J calls come from that table; the DNA yielded D and trimming. The sample comprises about 55,000 clones, approximately 91% of which are singletons, and over 6.5% rests with the top ten. In its sample, this clone was seen once.

The receptor was derived from a man in his fifties or sixties with active COVID-19. The gene calls are TRBV9 and TRBJ2-4; 10 bases fit TRBD2. The source material was peripheral blood. The CDR3 bases are TGTGCCAGCAGCGTAGGTCTAGCGGGAGTTAAACTAGCCAAAAACATTCAGTACTTC. As protein: CASSVGLAGVKLAKNIQYF.